This TCR beta chain was captured in a study of neurological immune-mediated disorders. TCRdb redid the calling of the 5' RACE reads with MiXCR, one entry per CDR3 protein. The sample consists of about 58,000 distinct CDR3 sequences, 2% to 3% of them appearing once. The unsorted libraries originated from 2 million PBMCs that had been stored at -80 C. There are many counts of this clonotype. Trimming took off 4 bases at V and 6 bases at J, with 9 bases between the two ends. The germline CDR1 and CDR2 sequences are LGHDT and YNNKEL (reference sequence). The CDR3 spans 13 residues. This clonotype was obtained from a middle-aged man with multiple sclerosis. Sample: PBMCs. V gene TRBV3-1 combines with J gene TRBJ2-2; perhaps D is TRBD1 or TRBD2 (5 bases each). CDR3 residues: CASSLGPPGELFF. As DNA, the CDR3 is TGTGCCAGCAGCCTGGGACCCCCCGGGGAGCTGTTTTTT.